The 17 T cell receptor beta chains given below trace back to one sample, sequenced in a study of cytomegalovirus exposure and HLA in healthy donors. The PCR contained 60 Vbeta and 13 Jbeta primers. Produced via immunoSEQ multiplex PCR; TCRdb's table is partial and in-frame only. The table lists more than 95,000 clones, 60% to 80% of them singletons. The sample taken for sequencing was PBMCs. These TCRs come from a man younger than 45 in good health and CMV-seronegative.

The chain carries TRBV2 and TRBJ1-2; D is possibly TRBD1 (5 bases). The CDR3 extends over 14 amino acids. V was shortened by 3 bases and J by 7 bases, with 15 bases between the two germline ends. The V gene's germline CDR1 is SNHLY and CDR2 FYNNEI. CDR3 sequence (DNA): TGTGCCAGCAGTGACGACAGCCCTTCGTTTGGCTACACCTTC. Its translation: CASSDDSPSFGYTF. Looking up the rest from reference TRBV2 and TRBJ1-2 gives the full variable domain: EPEVTQTPSHQVTQMGQEVILRCVPISNHLYFYWYRQILGQKVEFLVSFYNNEISEKSEIFDDQFSVERPDGSNFTLKIRSTKLEDSAMYFCASSDDSPSFGYTFGSGTRLTVV.

This chain's CDR3 is CASSMRKGAEAFF. The CDR3 coding sequence is TGTGCCAGTAGTATGCGGAAGGGGGCTGAAGCTTTCTTT. This chain uses TRBV19 with TRBJ1-1; D possibly corresponds to TRBD1 (6 bases). Germline-derived CDR1 and CDR2 are LNHDA and SQIVND (reference sequence). The CDR3 runs to 13 residues. Trimming left V 3 bases short and J 6 bases short, with 11 bases between.

The chain employs TRBV5-4 and TRBJ2-7, with 9 bases aligning to TRBD1. Germline V lookup: CDR1 SGHNT, CDR2 YYREEE (reference sequence). The CDR3 length is 14 residues. Trimming took 4 bases from V and 3 from J; bases not matched to a gene: 5. The CDR3 loop is CASSQRQGVYEQYF. Here the CDR3 DNA reads TGTGCCAGCAGCCAAAGACAGGGGGTCTACGAGCAGTACTTC.

This clone has just a few counts. The V and J genes are TRBV27 and TRBJ1-1; tentatively, D is TRBD1 (6 bases). Trimming removed 6 bases from V and 4 bases from J, with 15 bases in between. CDR1 and CDR2 (germline): MNHEY, SMNVEV (reference sequence). The CDR3 covers 14 residues. The CDR3 region is CASSYRAGGTEAFF. The CDR3 bases are TGTGCCAGCAGCTACAGGGCCGGAGGCACTGAAGCTTTCTTT.

The chain combines TRBV6-1 with TRBJ1-2, with D uncertain. Germline V lookup: CDR1 MNHNS, CDR2 SASEGT. CDR3 size: 12 residues. V lost 7 bases to trimming and J lost 1 base, with 7 bases between them. The CDR3, as DNA: TGTGCCAGCAATTTCGGTAACTATGGCTACACCTTC. Translating gives CASNFGNYGYTF.

The rearrangement joins TRBV2 to TRBJ1-1; 7 bases fit TRBD1. Losses at the gene ends were 6 bases for V and 3 bases for J; bases not matched to a gene: 7. The CDR3 is made up of 14 amino acids. Germline V gives CDR1 SNHLY, CDR2 FYNNEI. The CDR3 loop reads CASRRQGWDTEAFF. The CDR3 DNA reads as TGTGCCAGCAGGAGACAGGGCTGGGACACTGAAGCTTTCTTT.

The chain is built from TRBV27 and TRBJ2-2; D possibly corresponds to TRBD2 (6 bases). This CDR3 spans 15 amino acids. CDR1 MNHEY and CDR2 SMNVEV come from the germline V gene (reference sequence). With 7 bases removed from V and 6 bases from J, the gap between germline ends came to 18 bases. This CDR3 reads CASTSRGYMAGELFF. CDR3 bases: TGTGCCAGCACCTCACGGGGGTATATGGCCGGGGAGCTGTTTTTT.

The CDR3 DNA reads as TGTGCCTGGAGCTCCGGGACAGGTGGGAGCTCCTACGAGCAGTACTTC. Translated, it gives CAWSSGTGGSSYEQYF. This rearrangement joins TRBV30 to TRBJ2-7; 8 nucleotides line up with TRBD1. J gave up 0 bases and V 3 bases, and 10 bases lay outside the gene matches. This CDR3 has 16 amino acids. CDR1 GTSNPN and CDR2 SVGIG come from the germline V gene (reference sequence).

V usage is TRBV5-1 and J usage is TRBJ2-5; D not resolved. V gave up 3 bases and J gave up 3 bases, with 6 bases separating them. The CDR3 length is 12 residues. Germline CDR1 and CDR2: SGHRS and YFSETQ. This chain's CDR3 is CASSSSKETQYF. CDR3 sequence (DNA): TGCGCCAGCAGCTCTTCTAAAGAGACCCAGTACTTC.

The rearrangement joins TRBV28 to TRBJ2-2, with a weak D call TRBD1 (6 bases). The CDR3 is 15 amino acids. V lost 3 bases and J lost 1, with 9 bases in between. Germline CDR1 MDHEN, CDR2 SYDVKM. DNA of the CDR3: TGTGCCAGCAGTTTGCGGACAGAGAACACCGGGGAGCTGTTTTTT. This codes for CASSLRTENTGELFF.

The chain joins TRBV5-1 to TRBJ1-1; no clear D gene. Trimming cost V 0 bases and J 8 bases, with 11 bases left between them. The germline V gene has CDR1 SGHRS and CDR2 YFSETQ. CDR3 size: 13 residues. CDR3 loop: CASSLDPRLEAFF. Written as DNA, the CDR3 is TGCGCCAGCAGCTTGGATCCCAGGCTCGAAGCTTTCTTT.

This clone turned up a few times. V is TRBV5-1 and J is TRBJ1-1; D not certain. The V gene's germline CDR1 is SGHRS and CDR2 YFSETQ. V lost 0 bases and J lost 0, with 9 bases in between. This CDR3 is 15 amino acids long. The DNA for the CDR3 is TGCGCCAGCAGCTTGGACGCAGATCTGAACACTGAAGCTTTCTTT. Translating gives CASSLDADLNTEAFF. Variable domain in full (rest from reference TRBV5-1 and TRBJ1-1): KAGVTQTPRYLIKTRGQQVTLSCSPISGHRSVSWYQQTPGQGLQFLFEYFSETQRNKGNFPGRFSGRQFSNSRSEMNVSTLELGDSALYLCASSLDADLNTEAFFGQGTRLTVV.

The chain couples TRBV7-2 to TRBJ2-3; D gene ambiguous. The V end lost 1 base, the J end lost 0 bases, and 5 bases lay between the germline ends. CDR1 SGHTA and CDR2 FQGNSA come from the germline V gene. This CDR3 is built from 14 residues. The DNA for the CDR3 is TGTGCCAGCAGCTTAGGACAAAGCACAGATACGCAGTATTTT. Its protein is CASSLGQSTDTQYF.

Only a few counts were recorded for this clone. This chain connects TRBV7-3 to TRBJ2-2, with 8 nucleotides matching TRBD1. The CDR3 spans 16 residues. Germline V gene data show CDR1 as SGHTA and CDR2 as FQGTGA. V lost 3 bases to trimming and J lost 7 bases; unmatched junction nucleotides: 10. Here the CDR3 DNA reads TGTGCCAGCAGCTTGGGACTTCTCACAGGGGGCGGGGAGCTGTTTTTT. Translating gives CASSLGLLTGGGELFF.

This chain joins TRBV5-6 and TRBJ2-7; 7 bases line up with TRBD1. Trimming removed 4 bases from V and 2 bases from J; junction bases left unmatched: 3. The germline V gene has CDR1 SGHDT and CDR2 YYEEEE. The CDR3 contains 13 residues. This CDR3 is CASSGTVTYEQYF. The CDR3, as DNA: TGTGCCAGCAGCGGGACAGTAACCTACGAGCAGTACTTC.

The chain combines TRBV4-3 with TRBJ1-1; TRBD1 is a possible D gene (6 bases). The germline CDR1 and CDR2 sequences are LGHNA and YSLEER. This CDR3 region has 14 residues. The V and J ends lost 0 bases and 9 bases respectively, with 14 bases between them. This chain's CDR3 is CASSQDSRGLKAFF. The CDR3, as DNA: TGCGCCAGCAGCCAAGATAGCAGGGGTCTGAAAGCTTTCTTT.

This clone was seen a few times. The rearrangement links TRBV6-5 to TRBJ1-2; 7 positions match TRBD1. The CDR3 is 13 residues long. With V trimmed by 5 bases and J by 3 bases, 3 bases remained unmatched. Germline V gene sequence: CDR1 MNHEY, CDR2 SVGAGI. This CDR3 is CASSLTGDYGYTF. The CDR3 nucleotides are TGTGCCAGCAGTCTCACAGGGGACTATGGCTACACCTTC.